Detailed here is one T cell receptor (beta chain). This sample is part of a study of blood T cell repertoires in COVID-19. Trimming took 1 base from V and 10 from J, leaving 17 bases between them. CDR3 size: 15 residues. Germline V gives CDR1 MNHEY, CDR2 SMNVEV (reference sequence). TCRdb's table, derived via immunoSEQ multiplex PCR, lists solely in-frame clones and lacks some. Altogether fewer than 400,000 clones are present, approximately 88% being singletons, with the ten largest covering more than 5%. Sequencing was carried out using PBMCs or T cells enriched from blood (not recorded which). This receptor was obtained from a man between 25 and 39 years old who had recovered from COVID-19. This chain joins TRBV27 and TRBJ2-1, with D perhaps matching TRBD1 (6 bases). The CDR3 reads CASSLFGQPVPEQFF. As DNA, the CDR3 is TGTGCCAGCAGTTTATTCGGACAGCCCGTCCCGGAGCAGTTCTTC.